This T cell receptor beta chain emerged from a study of response to subunit inactivated influenza vaccine. From the RT-PCR reads, TCRdb called clonotypes with MiXCR, one entry per CDR3 protein. The repertoire holds a few hundred thousand distinct CDR3 sequences, with around 13% as singletons. This clonotype appeared a few times. What it binds is not known. Study-level points and caveats: Few new T cells, the authors suggested, are recruited by each seasonal influenza vaccination.

Specimen: PBMCs from blood, collected roughly 13 days after vaccination. The TCR was taken from a man aged 50 or older who received an inactivated influenza vaccine.

This CDR3 is CSASVGGNYNEQFF. CDR3 bases: TGCAGTGCTAGTGTCGGCGGGAACTACAATGAGCAGTTCTTC. This rearrangement joins TRBV20-1 to TRBJ2-1; the D gene is possibly TRBD2 (6 bases). V gave up 3 bases and J gave up 3 bases, with 12 bases separating them. Germline assignment: CDR1 DFQATT and CDR2 SNEGSKA (reference sequence). This CDR3 comprises 14 residues.